Included here is one TCR beta chain sequence, with context. The antigen it recognizes is unknown. Base qualities are not at hand, and no much larger clone is one base apart. The data are from a study of cytotoxic CD8 clonotypes in ibrutinib-treated CLL (TCRdb year 2021). Context from the whole study: The cohort had 11 relapsed/refractory and more than 14 treatment-naive patients; around 17 were IGHV unmutated. Partial responses were observed in 24 patients and complete responses in 2; after a median follow-up of 68 months, remission was maintained in 14 patients and progression was observed in 12. Response samples were taken after a median of approximately 12 months on treatment, ranging from about 6 to 36 months. On average, each sample had approximately 260,000 productive templates and approximately 100,000 productive rearrangements. Of the roughly 79 people in the trial, 26 had longitudinal samples available. Cryopreserved peripheral blood mononuclear cells were obtained prior to treatment, at the time of response, and at either disease progression or sustained remission. Every remission and progressive disease sample was obtained while ibrutinib was still being received by the patients. Study-wide conclusions, independent of this receptor: Public clonotypes were rare and either shrank or stayed stable during treatment, and the rise in clonality at ibrutinib response reflected expansion of private clonotypes. At ibrutinib response clonality went up, during sustained remission it held steady, and at progression it dropped back toward baseline. At baseline, clonality was higher than in age-matched healthy donors and showed a strong correlation with circulating CD8+ T-cell counts. Sampling times were not matched between sustained-remission and progressing patients, and lymph node repertoires were not studied.

On a MiSeq, deep resolution sequencing aimed for a depth between 1 in 1 million and 1 in 200,000 T cells, with each clonotype covered approximately 9.2x on average. The immunoSEQ hsTCRB Kit was used to generate the TCR beta libraries. The study's own analysis went as follows. Data were analyzed with ImmunoSEQ Data Assistant and ImmunoSEQ Analyzer, with V, D and J genes assigned per IMGT definitions. Clonality, which ranges from 0 to 1, was calculated as one minus the normalized Shannon entropy of productive rearrangement frequencies. Only overrepresented clonotypes making up at least 0.05% of each patient's repertoire were included in the public clonotype analysis. Approximately 12 age-matched healthy donor repertoires from immuneACCESS were used as controls for clonality. Drawn from immuneACCESS, this table holds only the in-frame rearrangements with V and J called that TCRdb kept. Clones are partly lost; checked studies trace under half to an unresolved V gene and leave the rest unexplained. From that table come the V and J calls and clone size; the DNA was used to work out D and trimming. Here the sample has more than 200,000 clones; around three quarters occur a single time. About 16% of the sample rests with the top ten.

The CDR3 spans 13 residues, from the cysteine through the phenylalanine. The DNA shown is the 39-base CDR3, in frame from base 1. The CDR1 and CDR2 encoded by the germline V gene are MNHEY and SVGAGI. V is clipped by 6 bases and J by 4 bases, and the sequence between their germline boundaries is 10 bases long. The meaning of the sample's time point label: roughly 25 months on ibrutinib. For TCR beta library preparation, around 2 micrograms of genomic DNA were isolated from cryopreserved PBMCs. Longitudinal blood samples from CLL patients on ibrutinib monotherapy were analyzed using high-throughput TCR beta sequencing. The patients were enrolled in a single-center, open-label phase 2 trial of ibrutinib monotherapy.

The receptor chain draws on TRBV6-5 and TRBJ2-1; the D gene lacks a confident call. Sequenced material: PBMCs, taken after 24 months of ibrutinib treatment. The clonotype originates from a human donor with chronic lymphocytic leukemia. The bases are TGTGCCAGCAGCCTGATAAATTACAATGAGCAGTTCTTC. The encoded protein is CASSLINYNEQFF.